This is a list of T cell receptor beta chains from one sample in a study of beta chain features in type 1 diabetes. TCRdb's copy holds only in-frame clones and misses some; the assay was immunoSEQ multiplex PCR. The sample carries 150,000 to 190,000 clones, 8.5% to 14% recorded once. Sample: central memory CD4+ T cells from blood. These TCRs come from a man younger than 30 in good health. The CDR3 runs from the conserved cysteine through the conserved F or W. D genes are given only for firm matches. Expanded clones are given a class, and other clones once, few, many or no size at all.

14	TRBJ2-1	TRBV7-2	TRBD2	few	TGTGCCAGCAGCTTTACTAGCGGGGTGGGTGAGCAGTTCTTC	CASSFTSGVGEQFF
14	TRBJ2-7	TRBV27	.	.	TGTGCCAGCAGTTTAATGGGCCAAAGGAACGAGCAGTACTTC	CASSLMGQRNEQYF
16	TRBJ2-2	TRBV5-1	.	.	TGCGCCAGCAGCTTGGGCTTACGTCCGAACACCGGGGAGCTGTTTTTT	CASSLGLRPNTGELFF
13	TRBJ2-7	TRBV30	.	few	TGTGCTGCCAGGGTTGGATCAAGGTACGAGCAGTACTTC	CAARVGSRYEQYF
13	TRBJ2-5	TRBV5-1	.	.	TGCGCCAGCAGCTTCGGGGTCGGAGAGACCCAGTACTTC	CASSFGVGETQYF
12	TRBJ1-1	TRBV7-9	.	.	TGTGCCAGCAGCTTTTTAGGAGTTGAAGCTTTCTTT	CASSFLGVEAFF
15	TRBJ2-7	TRBV30	TRBD2	once	TGTGCCTGGAGTGCCCTAGCGGGGGGGCTGTACGAGCAGTACTTC	CAWSALAGGLYEQYF
13	TRBJ2-2	TRBV7-2	.	many	TGTGCCAGCAGCTTACAAGGAACCGGGGAGCTGTTTTTT	CASSLQGTGELFF
14	TRBJ2-1	TRBV4-3	.	few	TGCGCCAGCAGCCAAGAGCCCAGCGGGAATGAGCAGTTCTTC	CASSQEPSGNEQFF
16	TRBJ2-1	TRBV5-1	.	.	TGCGCCAGCGCGCCTAGAGGGGCGAGCTCCTACAATGAGCAGTTCTTC	CASAPRGASSYNEQFF
17	TRBJ2-4	TRBV4-2	.	.	TGTGCCAGCAGCCAAGAGGGGCCGGGGTCAACCAAAAACATTCAGTACTTC	CASSQEGPGSTKNIQYF
14	TRBJ2-5	TRBV18	.	few	TGTGCCAGCTCACCGGAGCCCGGCCGGGAGACCCAGTACTTC	CASSPEPGRETQYF
13	TRBJ2-5	TRBV29-1	.	many	TGCAGCGTTAAAAACAGGCGTTCAGAGACCCAGTACTTC	CSVKNRRSETQYF